A selection of T cell receptor beta chains follows, all from one sample in a study of CD8 T cells in Susac syndrome. TCRdb ran MiXCR on the immunoSEQ multiplex PCR reads and lists one entry per CDR3 protein. The profile shows hundreds of thousands of distinct CDR3 sequences, 93% of them singletons. The sample taken for sequencing was CD4+ T cells from PBMCs. The receptors shown here come from a human donor with multiple sclerosis. CDR3s include the opening cysteine and the closing phenylalanine or tryptophan. The D gene is left open where the match is weak. Rows may omit the clone size; those that give it use once, few, many or a size class.

TRBJ2-2,.,13,TRBV6-6,.,CASSSENTGELFF,TGTGCCAGCAGTTCAGAGAACACCGGGGAGCTGTTTTTT
TRBJ2-7,.,16,TRBV12-3/TRBV12-4,.,CASSLGATGPIYEQYF,TGTGCCAGCAGTTTGGGGGCCACAGGGCCTATTTACGAGCAGTACTTC
TRBJ2-2,.,17,TRBV5-1,TRBD1,CASSPLEQGANTGELFF,TGCGCCAGCAGCCCCTTAGAACAGGGGGCCAACACCGGGGAGCTGTTTTTT
TRBJ2-5,.,10,TRBV20-1,.,CSAAQETQYF,TGCAGTGCTGCCCAAGAGACCCAGTACTTC
TRBJ1-2,.,16,TRBV7-6,.,CASSLAPLNGNYGYTF,TGTGCCAGCAGCTTAGCGCCGTTGAACGGAAACTATGGCTACACCTTC
TRBJ1-1,.,15,TRBV18,.,CASSPGGAGDTEAFF,TGTGCCAGCTCACCAGGGGGGGCCGGAGACACTGAAGCTTTCTTT
TRBJ2-6,.,16,TRBV18,.,CASSPSAALGANVLTF,TGTGCCAGCTCACCCTCAGCCGCGCTTGGGGCCAACGTCCTGACTTTC
TRBJ2-3,once,15,TRBV20-1,TRBD1,CSAIGTAVGTDTQYF,TGCAGTGCTATAGGGACAGCTGTGGGTACAGATACGCAGTATTTT
TRBJ2-3,once,16,TRBV2,.,CASKFLGGGNTDTQYF,TGTGCCAGCAAGTTCTTGGGAGGGGGAAACACAGATACGCAGTATTTT
TRBJ2-1,.,13,TRBV27,.,CASSSRPYNEQFF,TGTGCCAGCAGTTCTCGCCCCTACAATGAGCAGTTCTTC
TRBJ1-1,.,15,TRBV19,.,CASSIRGVTNTEAFF,TGTGCCAGTAGTATCCGGGGCGTCACGAACACTGAAGCTTTCTTT
TRBJ2-1,.,15,TRBV29-1,TRBD1,CSVIRDRAYDNEQFF,TGCAGCGTCATACGGGACAGGGCTTATGACAATGAGCAGTTCTTC
TRBJ1-3,.,14,TRBV29-1,.,CSVEDVSSGNTIYF,TGCAGCGTTGAAGACGTCAGCTCTGGAAACACCATATATTTT
TRBJ2-5,.,16,TRBV6-1,.,CASSEASSGGSGTQYF,TGTGCCAGCAGTGAAGCTAGTAGTGGTGGGTCTGGGACCCAGTACTTC
TRBJ2-1,.,12,TRBV6-1,.,CASSEVRAEQFF,TGTGCCAGCAGTGAAGTGAGGGCAGAGCAGTTCTTC
TRBJ2-3,.,11,TRBV29-1,.,CSVLAGFTQYF,TGCAGCGTTTTGGCCGGCTTTACGCAGTATTTT
TRBJ2-4,.,11,TRBV7-9,.,CASSAGNIQYF,TGTGCCAGCAGTGCGGGGAACATTCAGTACTTC
TRBJ2-5,.,14,TRBV3-1,.,CASSQTPQRGTQYF,TGTGCCAGCAGCCAAACACCCCAGCGAGGGACCCAGTACTTC
TRBJ2-5,.,15,TRBV9,.,CASSVGLGLQETQYF,TGTGCCAGCAGCGTAGGCCTCGGATTGCAAGAGACCCAGTACTTC
TRBJ2-5,.,14,TRBV14,.,CASSQDPVQETQYF,TGTGCCAGCAGCCAAGATCCGGTCCAAGAGACCCAGTACTTC
TRBJ1-5,once,14,TRBV3-1,.,CASSPGRNNQPQHF,TGTGCCAGCAGCCCCGGGAGAAACAATCAGCCCCAGCATTTT
TRBJ2-2,.,16,TRBV13,.,CASSPGHRRNTGELFF,TGTGCCAGCAGCCCAGGCCACAGGCGGAACACCGGGGAGCTGTTTTTT
TRBJ1-6,.,15,TRBV12-3/TRBV12-4,TRBD1,CASWDSSSYNSPLHF,TGTGCCAGCTGGGACAGCAGCTCCTATAATTCACCCCTCCACTTT
TRBJ2-2,.,16,TRBV5-4,TRBD2,CASSAGTSGNTGELFF,TGTGCCAGCAGCGCGGGGACTAGCGGGAACACCGGGGAGCTGTTTTTT
TRBJ2-3,.,14,TRBV3-1,.,CASTRGGETDTQYF,TGTGCCAGCACCCGAGGGGGTGAAACAGATACGCAGTATTTT
TRBJ2-1,.,12,TRBV10-3,.,CAISESHNEQFF,TGTGCCATCAGTGAAAGTCACAATGAGCAGTTCTTC
TRBJ2-7,.,16,TRBV14,TRBD1,CASSRTGTGDAHEQYF,TGTGCCAGCAGCCGAACCGGGACAGGAGACGCCCACGAGCAGTACTTC
TRBJ1-6,.,14,TRBV20-1,TRBD1,CSARPGQGSSPLHF,TGCAGTGCTAGACCGGGACAGGGAAGTTCACCCCTCCACTTT
TRBJ2-5,.,15,TRBV3-1,TRBD2,CASSHAGGLQETQYF,TGTGCCAGCAGCCATGCGGGGGGATTACAAGAGACCCAGTACTTC
TRBJ2-3,.,16,TRBV6-6,TRBD2,CASTAGLAGFADTQYF,TGTGCCAGCACGGCGGGACTAGCGGGGTTTGCTGATACGCAGTATTTT
TRBJ2-5,.,14,TRBV15,.,CATSRVGSRETQYF,TGTGCCACCAGCAGAGTTGGCAGCCGGGAGACCCAGTACTTC
TRBJ2-2,.,13,TRBV7-3,.,CASSRSNTGELFF,TGTGCCAGCAGCCGTTCAAACACCGGGGAGCTGTTTTTT
TRBJ2-7,.,13,TRBV30,.,CAWSGSRAGEQYF,TGTGCCTGGAGTGGAAGCAGGGCAGGAGAGCAGTACTTC
TRBJ2-7,.,16,TRBV3-1,.,CASSQMASGAPYEQYF,TGTGCCAGCAGCCAAATGGCGTCCGGGGCCCCCTACGAGCAGTACTTC
TRBJ1-2,.,11,TRBV29-1,.,CSVERGEGYTF,TGCAGCGTTGAAAGAGGGGAAGGCTACACCTTC
TRBJ2-3,.,13,TRBV29-1,TRBD2,CSVRQHSGDTQYF,TGCAGCGTCCGGCAGCATAGCGGGGATACGCAGTATTTT
TRBJ1-6,.,15,TRBV12-3/TRBV12-4,.,CASSRTDPVGSPLHF,TGTGCCAGCAGCAGGACCGATCCAGTAGGTTCACCCCTCCACTTT